This T cell receptor (beta chain) was obtained from a study of T cells in Graves' hyperthyroidism and ophthalmopathy. Study-wide results and limits: Through a model of 13 V-J features, ophthalmopathy was separated from stable hyperthyroidism.

V lost 5 bases and J 1 base, leaving 11 bases between the germline ends. CDR1 GTSNPN and CDR2 SVGIG come from the germline V gene (reference sequence). The CDR3 extends over 13 amino acids. As to this clonotype: The antigen remains unidentified.

TCR beta CDR3 regions were amplified from RNA. HTBI primers were used for first-round RT-PCR of the TCR CDR3. TCRdb passed the multiplex PCR reads through MiXCR, listing each CDR3 protein once. The table includes 300,000 to 400,000 distinct CDR3 sequences, roughly a fifth detected once. Clinicians diagnosed patients from clinical symptoms, serum thyroxine and TRAb, thyroid ultrasound and orbital computed tomography. Material for sequencing was blood. The source of this sequence is a woman aged 45-59 years with Graves' hyperthyroidism. The V gene is TRBV30, the J gene TRBJ1-1; D is unresolved. CDR3 in DNA: TGTGCCTGGTCGCGGCAAAGGAACACTGAAGCTTTCTTT. Translated, it gives CAWSRQRNTEAFF. The full variable domain, in which reference TRBV30 and TRBJ1-1 provide the parts outside the CDR3, is SQTIHQWPATLVQPVGSPLSLECTVEGTSNPNLYWYRQAAGRGLQLLFYSVGIGQISSEVPQNLSASRPQDRQFILSSKKLLLSDSGFYLCAWSRQRNTEAFFGQGTRLTVV.